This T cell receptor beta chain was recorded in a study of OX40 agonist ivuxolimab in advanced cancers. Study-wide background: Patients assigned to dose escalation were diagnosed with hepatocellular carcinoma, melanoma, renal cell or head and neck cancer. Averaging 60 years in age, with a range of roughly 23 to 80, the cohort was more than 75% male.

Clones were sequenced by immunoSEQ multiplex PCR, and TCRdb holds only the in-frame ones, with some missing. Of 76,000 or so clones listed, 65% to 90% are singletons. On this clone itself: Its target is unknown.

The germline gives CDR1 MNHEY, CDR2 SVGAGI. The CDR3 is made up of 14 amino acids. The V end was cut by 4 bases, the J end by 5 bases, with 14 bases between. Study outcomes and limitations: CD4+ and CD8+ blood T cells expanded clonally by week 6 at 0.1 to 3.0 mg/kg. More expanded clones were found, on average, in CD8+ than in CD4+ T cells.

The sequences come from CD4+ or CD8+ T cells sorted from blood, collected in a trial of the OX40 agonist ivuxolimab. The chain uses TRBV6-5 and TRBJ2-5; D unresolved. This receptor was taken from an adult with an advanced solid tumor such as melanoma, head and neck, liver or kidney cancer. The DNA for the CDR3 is TGTGCCAGCAGTTTTCGGGCCGACGGGGAGACCCAGTACTTC. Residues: CASSFRADGETQYF.